The clone carrying this T cell receptor beta chain was counted once. Data came from immunoSEQ multiplex PCR; TCRdb stores just in-frame clones and leaves some out. The table includes about 220,000 clones, roughly 94% detected once. This entry comes from a study of control samples from healthy donors and cancer patients. V shed 5 bases and J shed 6 bases, with 11 bases lying between them. The CDR3 is 14 residues long. Per the germline V gene, CDR1 is SGHAT and CDR2 is FQNNGV. The TCR comes from a man aged 50 to 59 in good health. Sequencing was performed on blood. The chain recombines TRBV11-2 with TRBJ1-6; D may be TRBD1 (6 bases). The CDR3 DNA sequence: TGTGCCAGCAGCATTGGACAGCCTAATTCACCCCTCCACTTT. This codes for CASSIGQPNSPLHF.